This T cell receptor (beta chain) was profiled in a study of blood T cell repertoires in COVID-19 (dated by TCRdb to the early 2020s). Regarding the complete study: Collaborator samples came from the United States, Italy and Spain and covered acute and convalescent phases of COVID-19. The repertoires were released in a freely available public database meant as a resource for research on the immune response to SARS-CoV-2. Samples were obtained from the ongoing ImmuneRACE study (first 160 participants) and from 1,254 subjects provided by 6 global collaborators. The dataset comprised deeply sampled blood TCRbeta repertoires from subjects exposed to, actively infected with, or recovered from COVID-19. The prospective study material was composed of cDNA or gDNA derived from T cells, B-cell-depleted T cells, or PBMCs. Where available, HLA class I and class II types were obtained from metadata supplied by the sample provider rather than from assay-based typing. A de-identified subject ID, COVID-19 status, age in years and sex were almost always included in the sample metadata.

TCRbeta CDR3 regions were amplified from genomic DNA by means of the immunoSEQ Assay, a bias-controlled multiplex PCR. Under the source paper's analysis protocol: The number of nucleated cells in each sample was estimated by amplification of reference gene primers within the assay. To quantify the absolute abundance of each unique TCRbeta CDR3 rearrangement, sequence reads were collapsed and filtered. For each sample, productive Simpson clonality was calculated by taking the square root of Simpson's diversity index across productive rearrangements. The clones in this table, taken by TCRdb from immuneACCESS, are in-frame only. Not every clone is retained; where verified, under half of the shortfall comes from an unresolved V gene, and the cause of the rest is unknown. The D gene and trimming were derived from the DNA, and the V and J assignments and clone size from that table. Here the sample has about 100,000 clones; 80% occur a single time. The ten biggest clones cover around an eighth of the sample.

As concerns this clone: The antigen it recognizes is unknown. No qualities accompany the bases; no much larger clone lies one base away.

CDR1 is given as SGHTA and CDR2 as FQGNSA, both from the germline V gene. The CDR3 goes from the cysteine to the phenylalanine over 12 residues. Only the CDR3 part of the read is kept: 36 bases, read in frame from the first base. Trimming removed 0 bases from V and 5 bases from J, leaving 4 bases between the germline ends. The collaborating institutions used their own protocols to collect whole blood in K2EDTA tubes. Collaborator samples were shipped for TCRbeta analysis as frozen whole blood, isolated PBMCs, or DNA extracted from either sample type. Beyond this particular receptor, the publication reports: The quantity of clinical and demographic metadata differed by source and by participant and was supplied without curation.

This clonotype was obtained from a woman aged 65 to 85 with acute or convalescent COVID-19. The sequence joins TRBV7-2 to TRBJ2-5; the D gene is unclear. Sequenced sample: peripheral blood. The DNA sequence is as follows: TGTGCCAGCAGCTTAGCGCGTGAGACCCAGTACTTC. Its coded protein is CASSLARETQYF.